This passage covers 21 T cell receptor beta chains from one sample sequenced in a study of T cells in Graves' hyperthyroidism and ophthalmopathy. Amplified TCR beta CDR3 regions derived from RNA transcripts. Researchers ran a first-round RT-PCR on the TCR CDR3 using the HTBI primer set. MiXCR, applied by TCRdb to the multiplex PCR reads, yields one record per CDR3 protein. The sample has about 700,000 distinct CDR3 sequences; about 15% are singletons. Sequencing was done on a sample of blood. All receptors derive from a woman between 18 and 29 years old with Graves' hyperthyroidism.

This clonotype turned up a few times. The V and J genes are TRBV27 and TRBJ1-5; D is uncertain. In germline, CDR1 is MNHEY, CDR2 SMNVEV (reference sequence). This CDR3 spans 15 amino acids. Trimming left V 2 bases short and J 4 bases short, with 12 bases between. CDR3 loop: CASSLTPVGNQPQHF. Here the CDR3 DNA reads TGTGCCAGCAGTTTAACCCCCGTGGGGAATCAGCCCCAGCATTTT.

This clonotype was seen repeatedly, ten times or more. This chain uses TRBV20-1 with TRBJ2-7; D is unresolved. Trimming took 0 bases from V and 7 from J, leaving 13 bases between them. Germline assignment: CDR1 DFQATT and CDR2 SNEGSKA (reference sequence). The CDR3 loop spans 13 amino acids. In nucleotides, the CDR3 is TGCAGTGCTAGAGATGGTAAGGGTCGGGAGCAGTACTTC. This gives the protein CSARDGKGREQYF.

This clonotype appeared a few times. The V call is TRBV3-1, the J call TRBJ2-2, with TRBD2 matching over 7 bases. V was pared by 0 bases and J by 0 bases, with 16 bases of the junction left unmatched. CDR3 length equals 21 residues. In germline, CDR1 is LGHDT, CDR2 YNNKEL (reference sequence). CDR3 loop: CASSQDPGVWGGNANTGELFF. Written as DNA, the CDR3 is TGTGCCAGCAGCCAAGACCCGGGGGTTTGGGGGGGAAACGCGAACACCGGGGAGCTGTTTTTT.

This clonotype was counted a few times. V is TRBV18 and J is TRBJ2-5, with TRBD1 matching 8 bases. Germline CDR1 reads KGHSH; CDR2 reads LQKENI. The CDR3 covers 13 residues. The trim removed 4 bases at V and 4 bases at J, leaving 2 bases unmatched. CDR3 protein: CASSQQGGETQYF. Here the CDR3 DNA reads TGTGCCAGCTCACAACAGGGGGGAGAGACCCAGTACTTC.

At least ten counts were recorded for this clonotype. The CDR3 here is CAISVTPESGPVNTEAFF. The CDR3 coding sequence is TGTGCCATCAGTGTTACCCCAGAATCGGGACCGGTGAACACTGAAGCTTTCTTT. J is TRBJ1-1 and V is TRBV10-3, with D perhaps TRBD1 (5 bases). The ends were cut back, 4 bases at V and 0 bases at J, with 21 bases in the middle. CDR1 ENHRY and CDR2 SYGVKD come from the germline V gene. This CDR3 spans 18 amino acids.

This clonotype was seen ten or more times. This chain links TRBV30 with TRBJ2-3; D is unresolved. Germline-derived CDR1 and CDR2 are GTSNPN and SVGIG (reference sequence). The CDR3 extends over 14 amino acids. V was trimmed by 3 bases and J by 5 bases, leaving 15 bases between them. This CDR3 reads CAWSPWATRDTQYF. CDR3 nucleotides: TGTGCCTGGAGCCCGTGGGCTACACGAGATACGCAGTATTTT.

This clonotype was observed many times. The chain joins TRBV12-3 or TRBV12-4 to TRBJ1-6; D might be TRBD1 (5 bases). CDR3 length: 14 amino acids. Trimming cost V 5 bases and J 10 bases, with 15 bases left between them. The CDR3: CASSATVSGSPLHF. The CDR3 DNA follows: TGTGCCAGCAGTGCGACAGTCTCCGGATCACCCCTCCACTTT.

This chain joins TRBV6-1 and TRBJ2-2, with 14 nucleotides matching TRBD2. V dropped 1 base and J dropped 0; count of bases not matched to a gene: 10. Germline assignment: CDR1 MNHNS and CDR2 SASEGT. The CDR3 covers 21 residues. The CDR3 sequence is CASSEVGPGLAGVTNTGELFF. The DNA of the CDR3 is TGTGCCAGCAGTGAAGTCGGGCCGGGACTAGCGGGAGTAACGAACACCGGGGAGCTGTTTTTT.

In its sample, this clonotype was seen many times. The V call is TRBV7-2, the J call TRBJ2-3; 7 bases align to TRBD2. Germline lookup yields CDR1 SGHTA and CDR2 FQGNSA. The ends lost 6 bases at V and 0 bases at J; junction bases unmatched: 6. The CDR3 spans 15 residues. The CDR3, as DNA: TGTGCCAGCAGACGGGGGGAGGCCAGCACAGATACGCAGTATTTT. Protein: CASRRGEASTDTQYF.

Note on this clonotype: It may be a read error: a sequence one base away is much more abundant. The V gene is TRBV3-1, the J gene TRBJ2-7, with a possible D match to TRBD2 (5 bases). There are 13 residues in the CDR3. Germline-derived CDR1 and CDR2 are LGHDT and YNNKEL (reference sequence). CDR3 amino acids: CAGSQGLPYEQYF. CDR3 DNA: TGTGCCGGCAGCCAAGGACTCCCCTACGAGCAGTACTTC.

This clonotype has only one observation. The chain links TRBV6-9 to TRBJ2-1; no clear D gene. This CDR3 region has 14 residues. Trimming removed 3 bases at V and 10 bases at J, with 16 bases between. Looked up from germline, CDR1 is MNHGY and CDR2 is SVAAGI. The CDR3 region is CASSYQIWATEQFF. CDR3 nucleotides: TGTGCCAGCAGTTACCAGATTTGGGCTACCGAGCAGTTCTTC.

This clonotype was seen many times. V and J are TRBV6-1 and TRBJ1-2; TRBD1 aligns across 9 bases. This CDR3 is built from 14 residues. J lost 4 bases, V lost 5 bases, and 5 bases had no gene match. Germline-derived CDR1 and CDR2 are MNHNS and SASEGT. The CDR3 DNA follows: TGTGCCAGCAGTTACACAGGGGGCTCCTATGGCTACACCTTC. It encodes CASSYTGGSYGYTF.

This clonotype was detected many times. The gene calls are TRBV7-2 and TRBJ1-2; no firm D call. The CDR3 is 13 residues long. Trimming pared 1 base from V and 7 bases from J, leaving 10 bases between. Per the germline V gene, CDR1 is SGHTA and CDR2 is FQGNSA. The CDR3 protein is CASSLGWRAGYTF. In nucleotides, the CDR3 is TGTGCCAGCAGCTTAGGGTGGAGGGCTGGCTACACCTTC.

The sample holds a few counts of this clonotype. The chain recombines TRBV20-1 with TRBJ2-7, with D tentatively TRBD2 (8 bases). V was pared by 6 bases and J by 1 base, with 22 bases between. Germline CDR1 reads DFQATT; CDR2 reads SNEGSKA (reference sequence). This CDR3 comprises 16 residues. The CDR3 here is CSASGGIGGKSYEQYF. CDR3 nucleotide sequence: TGCAGTGCCAGCGGGGGCATAGGGGGCAAGTCCTACGAGCAGTACTTC.

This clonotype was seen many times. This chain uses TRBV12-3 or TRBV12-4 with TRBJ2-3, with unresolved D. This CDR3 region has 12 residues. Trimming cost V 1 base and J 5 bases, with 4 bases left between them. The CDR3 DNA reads TGTGCCAGCAGTTTAGTGCAAGATACGCAGTATTTT. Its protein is CASSLVQDTQYF.

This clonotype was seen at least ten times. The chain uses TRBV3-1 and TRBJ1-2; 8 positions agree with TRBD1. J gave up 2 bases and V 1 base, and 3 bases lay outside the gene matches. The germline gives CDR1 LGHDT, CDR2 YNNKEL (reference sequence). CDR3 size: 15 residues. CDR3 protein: CASSQAGGLNYGYTF. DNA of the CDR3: TGTGCCAGCAGCCAAGCAGGGGGCTTGAACTATGGCTACACCTTC.

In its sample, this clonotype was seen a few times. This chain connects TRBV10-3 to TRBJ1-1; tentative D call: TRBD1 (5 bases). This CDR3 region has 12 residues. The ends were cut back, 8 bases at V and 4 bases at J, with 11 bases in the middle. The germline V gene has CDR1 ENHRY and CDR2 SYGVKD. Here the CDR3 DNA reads TGTGCCATCTCCGCAGGGCCCACTGAAGCTTTCTTT. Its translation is CAISAGPTEAFF.

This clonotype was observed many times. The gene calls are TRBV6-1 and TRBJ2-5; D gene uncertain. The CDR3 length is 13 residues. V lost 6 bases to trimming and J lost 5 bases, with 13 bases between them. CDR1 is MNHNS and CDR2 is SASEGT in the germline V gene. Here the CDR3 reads CASRPRDVETQYF. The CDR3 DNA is TGTGCCAGCAGGCCTCGTGATGTGGAGACCCAGTACTTC.

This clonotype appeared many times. The CDR3 region has the DNA TGTGCCAGCAGCCCAAACGCCGGACAGGGGGAATCCTACGAGCAGTACTTC. Protein sequence: CASSPNAGQGESYEQYF. The V and J genes are TRBV7-9 and TRBJ2-7; 10 bases line up with TRBD1. Germline loops: CDR1 SEHNR, CDR2 FQNEAQ (reference sequence). This CDR3 contains 17 residues. V shed 5 bases, J shed 1 base, and the junction held 11 bases outside the gene matches.

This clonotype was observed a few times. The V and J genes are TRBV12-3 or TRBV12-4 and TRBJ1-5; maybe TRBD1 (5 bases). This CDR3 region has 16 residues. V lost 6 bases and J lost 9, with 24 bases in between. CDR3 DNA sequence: TGTGCCAGCAGCCGGGACTCAGGACGGAGGATGCTGCCCCAGCATTTT. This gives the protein CASSRDSGRRMLPQHF.

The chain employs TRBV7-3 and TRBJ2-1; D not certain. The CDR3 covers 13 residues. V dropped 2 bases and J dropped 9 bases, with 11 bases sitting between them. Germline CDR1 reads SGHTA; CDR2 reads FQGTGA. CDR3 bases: TGTGCCAGCAGCTTATCCAAGCGTGGTGAGCAGTTCTTC. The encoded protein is CASSLSKRGEQFF. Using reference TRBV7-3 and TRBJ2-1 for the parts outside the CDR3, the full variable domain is GAGVSQTPSNKVTEKGKYVELRCDPISGHTALYWYRQSLGQGPEFLIYFQGTGAADDSGLPNDRFFAVRPEGSVSTLKIQRTERGDSAVYLCASSLSKRGEQFFGPGTRLTVL.